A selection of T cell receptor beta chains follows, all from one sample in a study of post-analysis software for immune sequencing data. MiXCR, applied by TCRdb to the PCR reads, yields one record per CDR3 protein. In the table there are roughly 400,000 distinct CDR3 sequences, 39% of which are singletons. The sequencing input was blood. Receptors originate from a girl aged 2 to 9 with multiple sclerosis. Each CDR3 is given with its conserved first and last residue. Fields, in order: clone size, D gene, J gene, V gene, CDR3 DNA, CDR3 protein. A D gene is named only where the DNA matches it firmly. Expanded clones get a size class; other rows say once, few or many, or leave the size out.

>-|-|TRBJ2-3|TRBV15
TGTGCCACCAGCCTATCGAAGGTCCGGCTCACAGATACGCAGTATTTT
CATSLSKVRLTDTQYF
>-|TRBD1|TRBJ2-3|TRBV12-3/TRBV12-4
TGTGCCAGCAGTTTGGACAGGGTTTGGGATACGCAGTATTTT
CASSLDRVWDTQYF
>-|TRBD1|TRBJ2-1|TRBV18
TGTGCCAGCTCCCCAAGAGCAGGGGGCAATGAGCAGTTCTTC
CASSPRAGGNEQFF
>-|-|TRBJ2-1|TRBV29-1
TGCAGCGTTGTGGGTCTCGCCTCCCCGGAGCAGTTCTTC
CSVVGLASPEQFF
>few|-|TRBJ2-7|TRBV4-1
TGCGCCAGCAGCCCCAGGGTCTCCTACGAGCAGTACTTC
CASSPRVSYEQYF
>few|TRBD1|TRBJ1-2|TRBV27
TGTGCCAGCAGTTTACCCCAGGGGGCTTCTAACTATGGCTACACCTTC
CASSLPQGASNYGYTF
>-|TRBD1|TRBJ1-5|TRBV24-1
TGTGCCACCAGTGATTCCGACAGGGGTAGCAATCAGCCCCAGCATTTT
CATSDSDRGSNQPQHF
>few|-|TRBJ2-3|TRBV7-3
TGTGCCAGCAGCTCCGCCGGGAGAAGCACAGATACGCAGTATTTT
CASSSAGRSTDTQYF
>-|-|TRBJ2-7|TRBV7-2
TGTGCCAGCAGCTTACATCACTACGAGCAGTACTTC
CASSLHHYEQYF
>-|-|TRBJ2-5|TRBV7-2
TGTGCCAGCAGCCGGAACCAGGGTTCGTTAGAGACCCAGTACTTC
CASSRNQGSLETQYF
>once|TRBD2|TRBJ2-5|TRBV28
TGTGCCAGCAGTCACGGACTAGCGGCATTGTTAAAAGAGACCCAGTACTTC
CASSHGLAALLKETQYF
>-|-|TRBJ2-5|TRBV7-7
TGTGCCAGCAGCCCCACGGCGAGTGAGACCCAGTACTTC
CASSPTASETQYF
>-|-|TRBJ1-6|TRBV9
TGTGCCAGCAGCGTAGAGGGGACGGGAAATTCACCCCTCCACTTT
CASSVEGTGNSPLHF
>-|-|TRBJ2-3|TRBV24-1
TGTGCCACCAGTGATCCCGGACAGACAAGCACAGATACGCAGTATTTT
CATSDPGQTSTDTQYF
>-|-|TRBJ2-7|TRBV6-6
TGTGCCAGCAGTACGCAAGCGAGGGGGAGCCACGAGCAGTACTTC
CASSTQARGSHEQYF
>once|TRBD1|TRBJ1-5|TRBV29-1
TGCAGCGTCCAGGACAGGGGAGGAGGTCAGCCCCAGCATTTT
CSVQDRGGGQPQHF
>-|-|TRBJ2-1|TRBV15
TGTGCCACCAGCAGGTACGCGGATAGAGCTGAGCAGTTCTTC
CATSRYADRAEQFF
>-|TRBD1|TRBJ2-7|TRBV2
TGTGCCAGCAGACAGCGACTTATTCGGGACAGTCTTTCGTCTCCGTACTTC
CASRQRLIRDSLSSPYF
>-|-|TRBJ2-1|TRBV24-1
TGTGCCACCAGTGAACCGTTCCGGGGCTTTAGCTCCTACAATGAGCAGTTCTTC
CATSEPFRGFSSYNEQFF
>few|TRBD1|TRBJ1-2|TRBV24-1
TGTGCCACCAGTGACGGACAGGGGGGTTATGGCTACACCTTC
CATSDGQGGYGYTF
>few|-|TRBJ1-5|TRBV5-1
TGCGCCAGCAGCTTGGATTTCAATCAGCCCCAGCATTTT
CASSLDFNQPQHF
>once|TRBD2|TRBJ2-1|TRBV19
TGTGCCAGTAGTATAGATCTGAGCAGCGGGACCTACAATGAGCAGTTCTTC
CASSIDLSSGTYNEQFF
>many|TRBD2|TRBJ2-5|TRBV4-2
TGTGCCAGCAGCCCCTCATGGGCGGGAGCGCTAGAGACCCAGTACTTC
CASSPSWAGALETQYF
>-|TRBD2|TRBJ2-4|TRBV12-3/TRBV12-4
TGTGCCAGCAGCTCGGGGTGGCTAGCGGGCCGTGAGGTCATTCAGTACTTC
CASSSGWLAGREVIQYF
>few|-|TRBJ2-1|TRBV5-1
TGCGCCAGCAAAGGGGCGAATGAGCAGTTCTTC
CASKGANEQFF
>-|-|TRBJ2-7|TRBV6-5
TGTGCCAGCAGTTACTCGAAAGCCCCCGGGACTCCCTACGAGCAGTACTTC
CASSYSKAPGTPYEQYF
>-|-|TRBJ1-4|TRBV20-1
TGCAGTTCACTTAGCTGGGATGCTAATGAAAAACTGTTTTTT
CSSLSWDANEKLFF
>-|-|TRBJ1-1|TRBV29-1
TGCAGCGTTCAGCAGATAAACACTGAAGCTTTCTTT
CSVQQINTEAFF
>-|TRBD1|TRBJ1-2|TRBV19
TGTGCCAGCGAGGGATACAGGGGCGTAAACTATGGCTACACCTTC
CASEGYRGVNYGYTF
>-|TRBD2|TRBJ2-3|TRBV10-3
TGTGCCATCAGTGAGCGGGGGGGGGACACAGATACGCAGTATTTT
CAISERGGDTDTQYF
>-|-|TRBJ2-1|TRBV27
TGTGCCAGCAGGTTACGTCAGAGGAATGAGCAGTTCTTC
CASRLRQRNEQFF
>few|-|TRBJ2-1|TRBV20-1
TGCAGTGCTTCCCAACTAGTTTGGTCCTACAATGAGCAGTTCTTC
CSASQLVWSYNEQFF